These T cell receptor beta chains were read from a single sample in a study of cytomegalovirus exposure and HLA in healthy donors. TCRdb keeps only in-frame clones here, not all; method: immunoSEQ multiplex PCR. The sample lists some 130,000 clones, about four fifths seen once, with about 0.94% in the top ten. Specimen: PBMCs. All receptors derive from a human donor in good health. The CDR3 runs from the conserved cysteine through the conserved F or W. The order of the fields is V gene, J gene, CDR3 protein.

TRBV4-1	TRBJ1-5	CASSQDRGQPQHF
TRBV5-1	TRBJ2-2	CASTKTGGATGELFF
TRBV2	TRBJ1-2	CASRVLANYGYTF
TRBV9	TRBJ1-4	CASSVGSGTPNEKLFF
TRBV7-9	TRBJ1-2	CASSFTTENYGYTF
TRBV9	TRBJ1-6	CASSVDQTAYNSPLHF
TRBV19	TRBJ1-3	CASSIEAGPSGNTIYF
TRBV7-2	TRBJ2-7	CASSLPRRGHYEQYF
TRBV27	TRBJ2-7	CASSLSGDRGYEQYF
TRBV5-1	TRBJ2-3	CASSRPSVDTQYF
TRBV29-1	TRBJ1-2	CSVAVGDRGGYTF
TRBV10-2	TRBJ1-1	CASRDRGGEAFF
TRBV6-5	TRBJ1-5	CASSSLGQRNNQPQHF